One sample yielded the 23 T cell receptor beta chains listed below, sequenced in a study of blood T cell repertoires in COVID-19. Assay used: immunoSEQ multiplex PCR; TCRdb lists only in-frame clones, some missing. The data hold some 66,000 clones, with about 91% observed a single time. The sample was peripheral blood. These receptors were taken from a human donor in a cohort sampled during active COVID-19.

The chain recombines TRBV27 with TRBJ1-2, with 11 bases identical to TRBD1. This CDR3 is 16 amino acids long. The V gene's germline CDR1 is MNHEY and CDR2 SMNVEV (reference sequence). V shed 6 bases and J 5 bases; nucleotides not matched to a gene: 11. The CDR3 loop is CASSPKGWDRGYGYTF. The CDR3 bases are TGTGCCAGCAGCCCTAAAGGGTGGGACAGGGGGTATGGCTACACCTTC.

The chain uses TRBV4-3 and TRBJ2-3; TRBD2 might be the D (6 bases). Trimming removed 1 base from V and 8 bases from J, with 10 bases in between. The CDR3 is 13 residues long. CDR1 is LGHNA and CDR2 is YSLEER in the germline V gene. The CDR3 reads CASSQGREGTQYF. The DNA for the CDR3 is TGCGCCAGCAGCCAAGGGAGGGAAGGTACGCAGTATTTT.

The chain has TRBV7-2 and TRBJ1-2; D is possibly TRBD1 (6 bases). The length of the CDR3 is 14 residues. V was pared by 2 bases and J by 4 bases, with 11 bases between. Germline CDR1 reads SGHTA; CDR2 reads FQGNSA. CDR3: CASSLTGNGYGYTF. The CDR3 nucleotides are TGTGCCAGCAGCTTAACAGGGAACGGCTATGGCTACACCTTC.

This CDR3 reads CASSLENSNYGYTF. The DNA for the CDR3 is TGTGCCAGCAGCTTAGAAAACAGCAACTATGGCTACACCTTC. The gene calls are TRBV7-2 and TRBJ1-2; D gene unclear. Germline V lookup: CDR1 SGHTA, CDR2 FQGNSA. The CDR3 runs to 14 residues. V was cut by 1 base and J by 2 bases, with 8 bases left in between.

V usage is TRBV19 and J usage is TRBJ1-5, with TRBD1 matching 11 bases. The CDR3 is 20 amino acids. V shed 5 bases, J shed 0 bases, and the junction held 15 bases outside the gene matches. Germline values: CDR1 LNHDA, CDR2 SQIVND (reference sequence). CDR3 coding DNA: TGTGCCAGTAGTGGGAGTCCGGGACAGGGGGTCCCTTATAGCAATCAGCCCCAGCATTTT. It translates to CASSGSPGQGVPYSNQPQHF.

The chain combines TRBV6-5 with TRBJ2-3, with D possibly TRBD2 on 5 matching bases. The CDR3 has 14 amino acids. V was cut by 2 bases and J by 6 bases, with 12 bases left in between. The germline gives CDR1 MNHEY, CDR2 SVGAGI. In DNA, the CDR3 is TGTGCCAGCAGTTACGATGTCCCGGGGGATACGCAGTATTTT. It translates to CASSYDVPGDTQYF.

V gene TRBV6-5 combines with J gene TRBJ2-7; no clear D. The CDR3 extends over 13 amino acids. V was trimmed by 8 bases and J by 3 bases, leaving 14 bases between them. Germline loops: CDR1 MNHEY, CDR2 SVGAGI. The CDR3 coding sequence is TGTGCCAGCCTTGAGCCCTTTCTCTACGAGCAGTACTTC. Its translation is CASLEPFLYEQYF.

The J gene is TRBJ1-2, the V gene TRBV3-1 (or the pseudogene TRBV3-2); D is possibly TRBD1 (6 bases). The CDR3 contains 16 residues. Germline assignment: CDR1 LGHDT and CDR2 YNNKEL (reference sequence). With 4 bases removed from V and 8 bases from J, the gap between germline ends came to 23 bases. The CDR3 nucleotides read TGTGCCAGCAGCCCTAAAGCCACCGGGACAATGGAGGGCTACACCTTC. Translated, it gives CASSPKATGTMEGYTF.

The J gene is TRBJ2-2, the V gene TRBV30; D unclear. From germline, CDR1 is GTSNPN and CDR2 SVGIG (reference sequence). V dropped 3 bases and J dropped 3 bases, with 11 bases sitting between them. This CDR3 is 14 amino acids long. The CDR3 DNA reads TGTGCCTGGAGGAAAGATACAGACACCGGGGAGCTGTTTTTT. Protein product: CAWRKDTDTGELFF.

J is TRBJ1-1 and V is TRBV27, with TRBD1 matching 11 bases. Germline CDR1 reads MNHEY; CDR2 reads SMNVEV (reference sequence). Unmatched junction bases numbered 9, after V lost 5 bases and J lost 1 base. CDR3 length: 17 amino acids. CDR3 DNA: TGTGCCAGCAGTACTCCCTCCGGGACAGGGGGGAACACTGAAGCTTTCTTT. Translation: CASSTPSGTGGNTEAFF.

V and J are TRBV2 and TRBJ2-7, with D maybe TRBD1 (6 bases). Germline loops: CDR1 SNHLY, CDR2 FYNNEI. The ends were cut back, 8 bases at V and 3 bases at J, with 14 bases in the middle. The CDR3 sequence is 13 residues long. DNA of the CDR3: TGTGCCAGCGACCTGAGACAGGACTACGAGCAGTACTTC. It yields the protein CASDLRQDYEQYF.

This clone occurred a few times. V usage is TRBV9 and J usage is TRBJ2-7; possible D gene TRBD2, 5 bases. The CDR3 consists of 15 residues. Trimming pared 0 bases from V and 1 base from J, leaving 11 bases between. Germline loops: CDR1 SGDLS, CDR2 YYNGEE. The CDR3 coding sequence is TGTGCCAGCAGCGTAGCCCCTAGCTTATCCTACGAGCAGTACTTC. Its translation is CASSVAPSLSYEQYF. Looking up the rest from reference TRBV9 and TRBJ2-7 gives the full variable domain: DSGVTQTPKHLITATGQRVTLRCSPRSGDLSVYWYQQSLDQGLQFLIQYYNGEERAKGNILERFSAQQFPDLHSELNLSSLELGDSALYFCASSVAPSLSYEQYFGPGTRLTVT.

In DNA form, the CDR3 reads TGTGCCAGCACACCATCTAAAGAGACCCAGTACTTC. Translated: CASTPSKETQYF. The V call is TRBV2, the J call TRBJ2-5; D is ambiguous. The V end was cut by 7 bases, the J end by 3 bases, with 9 bases between. CDR3 size: 12 residues. Germline loops: CDR1 SNHLY, CDR2 FYNNEI.

This chain joins TRBV7-3 and TRBJ2-7; the match to TRBD2 covers 9 bases. After removal of 1 base from V and 5 bases from J, the junction contained 3 bases not matched to a gene. Germline assignment: CDR1 SGHTA and CDR2 FQGTGA. The CDR3 is 14 residues long. The CDR3 region has the DNA TGTGCCAGCAGCTTAAGCGGGGGGGAGCACGAGCAGTACTTC. Translating gives CASSLSGGEHEQYF.

The CDR3 DNA sequence: TGTGCCAGCACAGACAGGGGGTCTATAACGCAGTATTTT. It translates to CASTDRGSITQYF. The chain employs TRBV6-5 and TRBJ2-3; 9 bases align to TRBD1. CDR1 MNHEY and CDR2 SVGAGI come from the germline V gene. The CDR3 spans 13 residues. V trimming: 7 bases; J trimming: 9 bases; junction bases outside the gene matches: 8.

V gene TRBV3-1 (or the pseudogene TRBV3-2) combines with J gene TRBJ1-5, with 7 bases identical to TRBD1. CDR3 length: 16 residues. Germline V gene lookup returns CDR1 LGHDT and CDR2 YNNKEL (reference sequence). V gave up 4 bases and J gave up 4 bases; unmatched junction bases: 10. In nucleotides, the CDR3 is TGTGCCAGCAGCCCTACCCGGACAGGTTATAATCAGCCCCAGCATTTT. It yields the protein CASSPTRTGYNQPQHF.

CDR3 region: CASSQGIGGQPQHF. CDR3 bases: TGTGCCAGCTCACAGGGGATCGGGGGTCAGCCCCAGCATTTT. The chain links TRBV18 to TRBJ1-5, with a weak D call TRBD1 (5 bases). Germline CDR1 is KGHSH and CDR2 is LQKENI. Trimming took 4 bases from V and 6 from J, leaving 13 bases between them. The CDR3 is made up of 14 amino acids.

The V and J genes are TRBV28 and TRBJ1-1; tentatively, D is TRBD1 (5 bases). There are 13 residues in the CDR3. The germline V gene encodes CDR1 MDHEN and CDR2 SYDVKM. V dropped 7 bases and J dropped 4 bases, with 13 bases sitting between them. The CDR3 region has the DNA TGTGCCAGCATTCGGGGGGGAGGCACTGAAGCTTTCTTT. Translating gives CASIRGGGTEAFF.

V and J are TRBV10-2 and TRBJ2-3; D might be TRBD1 (6 bases). The V end lost 0 bases, the J end lost 2 bases, and 9 bases lay between the germline ends. The CDR3 has 15 amino acids. Germline V gene sequence: CDR1 WSHSY, CDR2 SAAADI. In DNA form, the CDR3 reads TGCGCCAGCAGTGAGTCTACAGGGAACACAGATACGCAGTATTTT. Its protein product is CASSESTGNTDTQYF.

CDR3 sequence reads: CASSLNGGLPGELFF. In nucleotides, the CDR3 is TGTGCCAGCAGCTTGAACGGGGGACTTCCCGGGGAGCTGTTTTTT. The rearrangement links TRBV11-1 to TRBJ2-2, with D perhaps matching TRBD2 (6 bases). V was cut by 3 bases and J by 6 bases, with 14 bases left in between. The CDR3 consists of 15 residues. The germline V gene has CDR1 SGHAT and CDR2 FQDESV (reference sequence).

J is TRBJ2-1 and V is TRBV5-1; 7 nucleotides align to TRBD2. Looked up from germline, CDR1 is SGHRS and CDR2 is YFSETQ. V gave up 0 bases and J gave up 2 bases; unmatched junction bases: 2. There are 15 residues in the CDR3. CDR3 sequence (DNA): TGCGCCAGCAGCTTGGCCGGGGGGACCTACAATGAGCAGTTCTTC. It yields the protein CASSLAGGTYNEQFF.

This clone was observed a handful of times. The rearrangement links TRBV30 to TRBJ1-5, with D hard to call. This CDR3 spans 13 amino acids. V was trimmed by 0 bases and J by 6 bases, leaving 9 bases between them. The germline V gene encodes CDR1 GTSNPN and CDR2 SVGIG (reference sequence). CDR3 sequence (DNA): TGTGCCTGGAGTGTGGCGGGCGTTCAGCCCCAGCATTTT. Amino acid sequence: CAWSVAGVQPQHF.

V and J are TRBV2 and TRBJ2-1, with 7 positions matching TRBD2. CDR1 is SNHLY and CDR2 is FYNNEI in the germline V gene. The CDR3 contains 15 residues. Unmatched junction bases numbered 10, after V lost 2 bases and J lost 9 bases. CDR3 DNA sequence: TGTGCCAGCAGTGAAATGACGGGGGGATTCGGTGAGCAGTTCTTC. Translation: CASSEMTGGFGEQFF.